The 30 T cell receptor beta chains listed next were all sequenced from one sample in a study of blood T cell repertoires in COVID-19. Measured with immunoSEQ multiplex PCR; TCRdb has only the in-frame clones, and not every one. In the table there are more than 250,000 clones, around 83% of which are singletons. Sequenced material: peripheral blood. The receptors stem from a man younger than 30 with active or convalescent COVID-19.

This chain uses TRBV19 with TRBJ1-5; D is perhaps TRBD1 (5 bases). V lost 9 bases and J 6 bases, leaving 18 bases between the germline ends. The V gene's germline CDR1 is LNHDA and CDR2 SQIVND (reference sequence). The CDR3 is 14 residues long. The CDR3 DNA follows: TGTGCCAGCCGAGATGGGCAGGGCGGTCAGCCCCAGCATTTT. It translates to CASRDGQGGQPQHF.

This rearrangement joins TRBV7-2 to TRBJ1-2; D is unclear. V dropped 5 bases and J dropped 1 base, with 8 bases sitting between them. This CDR3 region has 13 residues. Germline assignment: CDR1 SGHTA and CDR2 FQGNSA. The CDR3 DNA sequence: TGTGCCAGCAGCCCCCCCAATAACTATGGCTACACCTTC. Translating it yields CASSPPNNYGYTF. Drawing the rest from reference TRBV7-2 and TRBJ1-2, the complete variable domain is GAGVSQSPSNKVTEKGKDVELRCDPISGHTALYWYRQSLGQGLEFLIYFQGNSAPDKSGLPSDRFSAERTGGSVSTLTIQRTQQEDSAVYLCASSPPNNYGYTFGSGTRLTVV.

The V call is TRBV7-2, the J call TRBJ2-3; tentative D call: TRBD2 (6 bases). CDR1 is SGHTA, CDR2 FQGNSA, per germline. V lost 6 bases, J lost 4 bases, and 14 bases lay in between. The CDR3 spans 14 residues. The CDR3 nucleotides are TGTGCCAGCAGTAAAGGCTGGGAGGCAGATACGCAGTATTTT. It translates to CASSKGWEADTQYF.

V usage is TRBV28 and J usage is TRBJ2-1, with 7 bases identical to TRBD2. Germline CDR1 reads MDHEN; CDR2 reads SYDVKM. Trimming cost V 6 bases and J 3 bases; bases outside gene matches: 2. The CDR3 totals 13 residues. The DNA for the CDR3 is TGTGCCAGCAGCATAGCGGGCTACAATGAGCAGTTCTTC. The encoded protein is CASSIAGYNEQFF.

This clone has a single count. The V and J genes are TRBV5-1 and TRBJ2-1, with TRBD2 as a possible D gene (5 bases). Trimming shortened V by 5 bases and J by 8 bases, and 11 bases separated the two germline ends. Germline CDR1 reads SGHRS; CDR2 reads YFSETQ. This CDR3 comprises 12 residues. The CDR3 DNA follows: TGCGCCAGCAGTAGGACCGGGGATGAGCAGTTCTTC. Translating it yields CASSRTGDEQFF. Filled out from reference TRBV5-1 and TRBJ2-1, the complete variable domain reads KAGVTQTPRYLIKTRGQQVTLSCSPISGHRSVSWYQQTPGQGLQFLFEYFSETQRNKGNFPGRFSGRQFSNSRSEMNVSTLELGDSALYLCASSRTGDEQFFGPGTRLTVL.

Worth noting for this clone: The junction departs from germline at one end; a sequencing error may be responsible. The chain has TRBV4-1 and TRBJ2-1, with D unresolved. Germline values: CDR1 MGHRA, CDR2 YSYEKL. The CDR3 length is 15 residues. As DNA, the CDR3 is TGCGCCAGCCGCCAATACCCTATCCCAAAGAATGAGCAGTTCTTC. It yields the protein CASRQYPIPKNEQFF.

The chain couples TRBV11-2 to TRBJ1-1, with D tentatively TRBD1 (6 bases). V lost 6 bases and J lost 0, with 8 bases in between. The CDR3 covers 13 residues. Germline V gives CDR1 SGHAT, CDR2 FQNNGV. The CDR3 loop is CASSQGLNTEAFF. The CDR3 region has the DNA TGTGCCAGCAGTCAGGGGTTGAACACTGAAGCTTTCTTT.

The chain couples TRBV4-1 to TRBJ1-1; D might be TRBD1 (5 bases). CDR1 and CDR2 from the germline V gene are MGHRA and YSYEKL. This CDR3 has 17 residues. V shed 3 bases and J shed 0 bases, with 17 bases lying between them. The CDR3 DNA reads as TGCGCCAGCAGCCATCTGGACAAAGGGGAAGTGAACACTGAAGCTTTCTTT. It encodes CASSHLDKGEVNTEAFF.

This clone was picked up a small number of times. The V call is TRBV19, the J call TRBJ2-1, with 13 bases identical to TRBD2. The V and J ends lost 6 bases and 0 bases, in that order; junction bases with no gene match: 5. Germline assignment: CDR1 LNHDA and CDR2 SQIVND (reference sequence). The CDR3 length is 17 residues. Written as DNA, the CDR3 is TGTGCCAGTAGCTGGACTAGCGGGGGTTCCTCCTACAATGAGCAGTTCTTC. This codes for CASSWTSGGSSYNEQFF.

CDR3 sequence: CATSDLRQVRQFF. DNA for the CDR3: TGTGCCACCAGTGACCTAAGACAGGTACGGCAGTTCTTC. The genes are TRBV24-1 and TRBJ2-1, with D perhaps matching TRBD1 (6 bases). The CDR3 contains 13 residues. V was shortened by 4 bases and J by 12 bases, with 15 bases between the two germline ends. Germline V CDR1 and CDR2: KGHDR, SFDVKD.

CDR3 amino acids: CASSITQGNYGYTF. The CDR3 DNA reads TGTGCCAGCAGCATTACACAGGGGAACTATGGCTACACCTTC. The chain uses TRBV11-2 and TRBJ1-2; TRBD1 agrees at 7 bases. CDR1 is SGHAT and CDR2 is FQNNGV in the germline V gene. The CDR3 totals 14 residues. The V gene end was trimmed by 5 bases and the J gene end by 2 bases; junction bases not matched to a gene: 5.

This chain uses TRBV11-2 with TRBJ2-3; D may be TRBD1 (5 bases). This CDR3 has 14 residues. The germline V gene has CDR1 SGHAT and CDR2 FQNNGV. Trimming took 0 bases from V and 8 from J, leaving 12 bases between them. Here the CDR3 reads CASSLEVRDVTQYF. As DNA, the CDR3 is TGTGCCAGCAGCTTAGAGGTCAGGGATGTTACGCAGTATTTT.

The chain joins TRBV10-3 to TRBJ1-3; no clear D gene. The germline gives CDR1 ENHRY, CDR2 SYGVKD. The CDR3 has 15 residues. V lost 2 bases and J 4 bases, leaving 12 bases between the germline ends. The CDR3 region is CAISEREAGGNTIYF. The CDR3 bases are TGTGCCATCAGTGAGAGAGAGGCGGGAGGAAACACCATATATTTT.

This clone appeared a single time. The chain recombines TRBV4-1 with TRBJ2-3; 9 bases align to TRBD1. From germline, CDR1 is MGHRA and CDR2 YSYEKL. With V trimmed by 0 bases and J by 3 bases, 13 bases remained unmatched. The CDR3 loop spans 19 amino acids. CDR3 protein: CASSQESDWDRERTDTQYF. In DNA form, the CDR3 reads TGCGCCAGCAGCCAAGAATCCGACTGGGACAGGGAGAGGACAGATACGCAGTATTTT.

The genes are TRBV11-2 and TRBJ1-2; 9 positions match TRBD1. Per germline, CDR1 SGHAT and CDR2 FQNNGV. V shed 5 bases and J 2 bases; nucleotides not matched to a gene: 6. The CDR3 runs 15 residues. CDR3 DNA: TGTGCCAGCAGCCAAACAGGGGGCCACAACTATGGCTACACCTTC. Its protein product is CASSQTGGHNYGYTF. Full variable domain (rest looked up from reference TRBV11-2 and TRBJ1-2): EAGVAQSPRYKIIEKRQSVAFWCNPISGHATLYWYQQILGQGPKLLIQFQNNGVVDDSQLPKDRFSAERLKGVDSTLKIQPAKLEDSAVYLCASSQTGGHNYGYTFGSGTRLTVV.

This clone was seen just once. With a much larger clone just one base away, this may be a read error. The chain combines TRBV6-6 with TRBJ2-7; no reliable D call. CDR1 MNHNY and CDR2 SVGAGI come from the germline V gene (reference sequence). The CDR3 is 11 residues long. With 6 bases removed from V and 2 bases from J, the gap between germline ends came to 5 bases. The DNA for the CDR3 is TGTGCCAGCAGCCCCGCCTACGAGCAGTACTTC. It translates to CASSPAYEQYF.

The rearrangement joins TRBV27 to TRBJ2-1; 9 nucleotides line up with TRBD1. After removal of 8 bases from V and 7 bases from J, the junction contained 9 bases not matched to a gene. Germline CDR1 MNHEY, CDR2 SMNVEV (reference sequence). The CDR3 covers 14 residues. CDR3 coding DNA: TGTGCCAGCTCAACCCGGGACAGGGAGAATGAGCAGTTCTTC. Amino acid sequence: CASSTRDRENEQFF.

CDR3 nucleotides: TGCAGTGCCCGGAGGGGTCACACCATATATTTT. It translates to CSARRGHTIYF. The chain links TRBV20-1 to TRBJ1-3; D may be TRBD1 (5 bases). Germline values: CDR1 DFQATT, CDR2 SNEGSKA (reference sequence). The ends were cut back, 6 bases at V and 8 bases at J, with 11 bases in the middle. This CDR3 comprises 11 residues.

The chain combines TRBV6-1 with TRBJ1-6; 9 bases map to TRBD1. Per the germline V gene, CDR1 is MNHNS and CDR2 is SASEGT. V shed 0 bases, J shed 10 bases, and the junction held 1 base outside the gene matches. The CDR3 is 14 amino acids. The CDR3 region is CASSEAGTGSPLHF. The CDR3 coding sequence is TGTGCCAGCAGTGAAGCAGGGACAGGGTCACCCCTCCACTTT.

This clone was seen a few times. J is TRBJ1-2 and V is TRBV7-9; D gene unclear. Germline CDR1 is SEHNR and CDR2 is FQNEAQ (reference sequence). CDR3 length: 13 residues. Trimming removed 5 bases from V and 5 bases from J, with 12 bases in between. CDR3 residues: CASSGSGLYGYTF. The CDR3 DNA follows: TGTGCCAGCAGCGGATCGGGGTTGTATGGCTACACCTTC.

The V and J genes are TRBV30 and TRBJ1-4, with D hard to call. CDR3 length: 12 residues. The V and J ends lost 4 bases and 8 bases respectively, with 11 bases between them. Germline V gene sequence: CDR1 GTSNPN, CDR2 SVGIG (reference sequence). The CDR3: CAWKLGSEKLFF. As DNA, the CDR3 is TGTGCCTGGAAATTGGGTAGCGAAAAACTGTTTTTT.

The V and J genes are TRBV6-5 and TRBJ2-7; TRBD2 aligns across 7 bases. The J segment lost 5 bases and the V segment lost 2 bases, leaving 6 bases of the junction unmatched. The CDR3 length is 14 residues. Germline values: CDR1 MNHEY, CDR2 SVGAGI. CDR3 sequence (DNA): TGTGCCAGCAGTTACGGCGGGAGAACCCACGAGCAGTACTTC. The encoded protein is CASSYGGRTHEQYF.

This rearrangement joins TRBV6-5 to TRBJ2-7; D perhaps matches TRBD2 (5 bases). Germline assignment: CDR1 MNHEY and CDR2 SVGAGI. The CDR3 has 15 amino acids. The germline V and J ends were trimmed by 0 bases and 2 bases, with 11 bases remaining between them. The CDR3, as DNA: TGTGCCAGCAGTTACTCGCTTAGCGATACCTACGAGCAGTACTTC. This gives the protein CASSYSLSDTYEQYF.

The chain uses TRBV18 and TRBJ1-5; TRBD1 agrees at 11 bases. The germline CDR1 and CDR2 sequences are KGHSH and LQKENI. CDR3 length equals 16 residues. With V trimmed by 4 bases and J by 5 bases, 7 bases remained unmatched. CDR3 bases: TGTGCCAGCTCACTGACGGGACAGGGGGTCGATCAGCCCCAGCATTTT. Encoded protein: CASSLTGQGVDQPQHF.

The chain has TRBV27 and TRBJ2-5; TRBD1 matches 9 bases. The V gene's germline CDR1 is MNHEY and CDR2 SMNVEV (reference sequence). This CDR3 is 13 amino acids long. The ends lost 5 bases at V and 7 bases at J; junction bases unmatched: 5. CDR3 coding DNA: TGTGCCAGCAGTAGGGACAGGGCCCGGACCCAGTACTTC. It is translated as CASSRDRARTQYF.

The gene calls are TRBV6-5 and TRBJ1-5; 7 nucleotides align to TRBD1. The CDR3 consists of 14 residues. V was clipped by 6 bases and J by 3 bases; unmatched bases: 5. Germline CDR1 reads MNHEY; CDR2 reads SVGAGI. CDR3 in amino acids: CASRPGQHNQPQHF. The CDR3 nucleotides are TGTGCCAGCAGACCGGGACAGCACAATCAGCCCCAGCATTTT.

The V gene is TRBV4-2, the J gene TRBJ2-7; 7 positions match TRBD1. Germline CDR1 LGHNA, CDR2 YNFKEQ. The CDR3 spans 16 residues. Trimming took 1 base from V and 1 from J; bases not matched to a gene: 7. The CDR3 is CASSQAGTAFSYEQYF. For the CDR3, the DNA is TGTGCCAGCAGCCAAGCGGGGACAGCCTTTTCCTACGAGCAGTACTTC.

The chain uses TRBV6-5 and TRBJ2-3; TRBD2 might be the D (7 bases). Germline V gene data show CDR1 as MNHEY and CDR2 as SVGAGI. CDR3 length: 14 residues. Trimming removed 9 bases from V and 0 bases from J, with 13 bases in between. For the CDR3, the DNA is TGTGCCAGTTCCGAGGGGGGGAGCACAGATACGCAGTATTTT. It specifies CASSEGGSTDTQYF.

The chain links TRBV11-2 to TRBJ1-6; no firm D call. In germline, CDR1 is SGHAT, CDR2 FQNNGV. This CDR3 is built from 14 residues. V dropped 5 bases and J dropped 4 bases, with 9 bases sitting between them. The CDR3 DNA reads as TGTGCCAGCAGCCAAGCGGGGTATAATTCACCCCTCCACTTT. Amino acid sequence: CASSQAGYNSPLHF.

This clone was picked up a small number of times. The chain has TRBV14 and TRBJ1-1, with 9 bases fitting TRBD1. This CDR3 comprises 14 residues. In germline, CDR1 is SGHDN, CDR2 FVKESK. V gave up 6 bases and J gave up 5 bases; unmatched junction bases: 7. Here the CDR3 reads CASSTGGATTEAFF. The CDR3 DNA is TGTGCCAGCAGTACAGGGGGCGCAACAACTGAAGCTTTCTTT.